This paragraph covers one TCR beta chain sequence. The assay was immunoSEQ multiplex PCR, and TCRdb's table has in-frame clones only and misses some. The sample gives roughly 45,000 clones, approximately 95% of which show up once; 5.5% to 7% is in the top ten. The CDR3 has 15 amino acids. Germline V CDR1 and CDR2: MGHRA, YSYEKL. V gave up 0 bases and J gave up 6 bases, with 14 bases separating them. This specimen comes from a study of T cell changes during pregnancy in multiple sclerosis. The V gene is TRBV4-1, the J gene TRBJ1-1, with D perhaps matching TRBD1 (6 bases). The sequencing used CD8+ T cells from peripheral blood mononuclear cells, collected in the first trimester of pregnancy. This clonotype was obtained from a female donor with multiple sclerosis, enrolled in a pregnancy study. The CDR3 DNA follows: TGCGCCAGCAGCCAAGAGCGGGGGGCAGGGCCTGAAGCTTTCTTT. This codes for CASSQERGAGPEAFF.